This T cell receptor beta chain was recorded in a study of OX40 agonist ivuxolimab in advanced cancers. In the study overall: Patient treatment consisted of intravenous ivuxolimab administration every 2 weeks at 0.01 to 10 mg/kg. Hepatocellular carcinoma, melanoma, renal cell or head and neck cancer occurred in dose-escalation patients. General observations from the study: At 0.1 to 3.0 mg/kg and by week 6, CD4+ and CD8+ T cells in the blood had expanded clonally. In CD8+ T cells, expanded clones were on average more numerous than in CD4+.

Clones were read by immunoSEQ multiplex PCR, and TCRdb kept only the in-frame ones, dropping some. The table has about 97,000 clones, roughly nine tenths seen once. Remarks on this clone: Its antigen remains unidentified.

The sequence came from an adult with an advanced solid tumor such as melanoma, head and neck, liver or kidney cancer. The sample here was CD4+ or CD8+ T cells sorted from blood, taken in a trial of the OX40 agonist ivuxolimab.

The CDR3 sequence is CASSIDSGKTQYF. The CDR3 DNA is TGTGCCAGTAGTATAGATAGCGGGAAGACCCAGTACTTC. The chain carries TRBV19 and TRBJ2-5; 8 bases are a match to TRBD2. The germline V gene has CDR1 LNHDA and CDR2 SQIVND (reference sequence). The V gene end was trimmed by 0 bases and the J gene end by 6 bases; junction bases not matched to a gene: 0. The CDR3 is 13 residues long.